The TCR beta chain described here comes from a study of molecular identifiers for immune sequencing clone quantification. TCRdb reprocessed the PCR reads with MiXCR, giving one entry per CDR3 protein. This sample has approximately 590,000 distinct CDR3 sequences, with roughly 27% found just once. This clonotype was seen more than once but under ten times. The antigen is unknown. Whole-study findings and limits: In naive cells, clones above 20 RNA copies held under 1% of molecules, whereas in effector cells they held over 98%. Jurkat TCR RNA spiked in from one cell reportedly remained identifiable amid about 1 million naive cells.

Researchers sorted naive CD8 T cells as cells that were CD8+CD4-CCR7+CD45RA+. Trimming cost V 5 bases and J 10 bases; bases outside gene matches: 10. Germline loops: CDR1 MNHEY, CDR2 SMNVEV (reference sequence). The CDR3 length is 15 residues. V and J are TRBV27 and TRBJ2-7; 14 bases are a match to TRBD2. The TCR comes from a human donor in good health. Some libraries in this study had Jurkat cell RNA spiked in. The sequenced material came from naive CD8+ T cells from blood, with Jurkat cell RNA spiked in. The subset denotes: FACS-sorted CD8+CD4-CCR7+CD45RA+ naive T cells. DNA of the CDR3: TGTGCCAGCAGTGATAAGGGACTAGCGGGAGTGGACCAGTACTTC. Protein: CASSDKGLAGVDQYF.